The 22 T cell receptor beta chains presented below share a single source sample, sequenced in a study of shared clonotypes between healthy human individuals. Sequenced by immunoSEQ multiplex PCR; TCRdb stores in-frame clones only, minus some. The sample includes 2.3 million or so clones, 85% to 95% of them seen just once. Sequences were obtained from naive CD4+ T cells from PBMCs. Subset defined: CD45RA+ positively selected. The source is a man younger than 35 in good health. Some clones in this sample may be carry-over from other donors' samples.

The chain combines TRBV4-1 with TRBJ2-5; D is possibly TRBD1 (6 bases). Judging by the DNA end, TRBJ2-7 fits better; the J call may be wrong. Germline V lookup: CDR1 MGHRA, CDR2 YSYEKL. The CDR3 is 15 amino acids. The DNA for the CDR3 is TGCGCCAGCAGCCAAGATGGGGACAAAAGCTACGAGCAGTACTTC. Protein: CASSQDGDKSYEQYF.

This chain connects TRBV7-8 to TRBJ1-1; D is uncertain. The CDR3 is made up of 13 amino acids. Germline CDR1 SGHVS, CDR2 FQNEAQ. The V and J ends lost 8 bases and 4 bases respectively, with 14 bases between them. CDR3 in amino acids: CASSEGPGTEAFF. The CDR3 bases are TGTGCCAGCTCCGAGGGTCCGGGCACTGAAGCTTTCTTT.

The rearrangement joins TRBV7-2 to TRBJ1-2; 10 nucleotides align to TRBD1. The CDR3 is 13 amino acids. V lost 3 bases, J lost 8 bases, and 3 bases stayed unmatched. Germline V CDR1 and CDR2: SGHTA, FQGNSA. Here the CDR3 DNA reads TGTGCCAGCAGCTTTTGGGACAGGGGAGGCTACACCTTC. Its protein is CASSFWDRGGYTF.

This clone was observed a single time. V gene TRBV10-3 combines with J gene TRBJ2-2; 9 positions match TRBD2. V shed 4 bases and J 3 bases; nucleotides not matched to a gene: 6. The CDR3 totals 16 residues. Germline-derived CDR1 and CDR2 are ENHRY and SYGVKD. CDR3 nucleotide sequence: TGTGCCATCAGTGGGACTAGCGCGGATTACACCGGGGAGCTGTTTTTT. As protein: CAISGTSADYTGELFF.

The CDR3 protein is CASSLMAFAWYEQYF. The CDR3 bases are TGTGCCAGCAGCTTAATGGCCTTCGCTTGGTACGAGCAGTACTTC. The chain couples TRBV7-8 to TRBJ2-7, with unresolved D. The V end was cut by 2 bases, the J end by 4 bases, with 15 bases between. The germline gives CDR1 SGHVS, CDR2 FQNEAQ. The CDR3 is made up of 15 amino acids.

This clone is a singleton in its sample. The rearrangement uses TRBV5-1 and TRBJ2-3, with D uncertain. CDR3 length: 13 residues. Trimming removed 1 base at V and 7 bases at J, with 10 bases between. Germline CDR1 SGHRS, CDR2 YFSETQ. CDR3 sequence reads: CASSLRSEHTQYF. The CDR3 DNA follows: TGCGCCAGCAGCTTGAGGTCGGAGCATACGCAGTATTTT.

V is TRBV30 and J is TRBJ1-5; D might be TRBD1 (6 bases). The germline V gene has CDR1 GTSNPN and CDR2 SVGIG (reference sequence). The CDR3 contains 16 residues. The ends were cut back, 0 bases at V and 0 bases at J, with 12 bases in the middle. The DNA of the CDR3 is TGTGCCTGGAGTGTAAACAGGGTCAATAGCAATCAGCCCCAGCATTTT. Protein sequence: CAWSVNRVNSNQPQHF. Variable domain in full (rest from reference TRBV30 and TRBJ1-5): SQTIHQWPATLVQPVGSPLSLECTVEGTSNPNLYWYRQAAGRGLQLLFYSVGIGQISSEVPQNLSASRPQDRQFILSSKKLLLSDSGFYLCAWSVNRVNSNQPQHFGDGTRLSIL.

In its sample, this clone was seen once. This rearrangement joins TRBV5-1 to TRBJ1-1; tentatively, D is TRBD1 (5 bases). Germline V CDR1 and CDR2: SGHRS, YFSETQ. This CDR3 has 14 residues. The V end was cut by 3 bases, the J end by 3 bases, with 12 bases between. The CDR3 sequence: CASSYLTGHTEAFF. The CDR3, as DNA: TGCGCCAGCAGCTACTTGACGGGACACACTGAAGCTTTCTTT. Together with reference TRBV5-1 and TRBJ1-1, the CDR3 gives the full variable domain: KAGVTQTPRYLIKTRGQQVTLSCSPISGHRSVSWYQQTPGQGLQFLFEYFSETQRNKGNFPGRFSGRQFSNSRSEMNVSTLELGDSALYLCASSYLTGHTEAFFGQGTRLTVV.

The V call is TRBV5-1, the J call TRBJ2-3; 8 positions match TRBD2. Unmatched junction bases numbered 5, after V lost 0 bases and J lost 5 bases. The CDR3 runs 15 residues. The germline gives CDR1 SGHRS, CDR2 YFSETQ. The CDR3: CASSLGGRREDTQYF. CDR3 DNA sequence: TGCGCCAGCAGCTTGGGCGGGAGGCGCGAAGATACGCAGTATTTT. The full variable domain, its missing parts supplied by reference TRBV5-1 and TRBJ2-3, is KAGVTQTPRYLIKTRGQQVTLSCSPISGHRSVSWYQQTPGQGLQFLFEYFSETQRNKGNFPGRFSGRQFSNSRSEMNVSTLELGDSALYLCASSLGGRREDTQYFGPGTRLTVL.

This chain links TRBV10-3 with TRBJ2-1; 9 bases are a match to TRBD2. The CDR3 consists of 17 residues. V was pared by 3 bases and J by 12 bases, with 18 bases of the junction left unmatched. Germline CDR1 reads ENHRY; CDR2 reads SYGVKD. The CDR3 loop reads CAISEPGGRAGKPGQFF. CDR3 nucleotides: TGTGCCATCAGTGAACCGGGCGGGAGGGCCGGAAAACCGGGGCAGTTCTTC.

This chain joins TRBV7-3 and TRBJ2-2; 8 bases agree with TRBD2. The CDR3 is made up of 15 amino acids. The junction had 2 bases not matched to a gene; V was cut back by 2 bases and J by 3 bases. Germline V gene data show CDR1 as SGHTA and CDR2 as FQGTGA. CDR3 sequence: CASSLFGRDTGELFF. DNA for the CDR3: TGTGCCAGCAGCTTATTCGGGAGGGACACCGGGGAGCTGTTTTTT.

The chain joins TRBV5-1 to TRBJ2-7; no firm D call. This CDR3 contains 12 residues. Germline V CDR1 and CDR2: SGHRS, YFSETQ. V was cut by 1 base and J by 4 bases, with 6 bases left in between. CDR3 protein: CASSLTEYEQYF. In DNA, the CDR3 is TGCGCCAGCAGCTTGACAGAGTACGAGCAGTACTTC.

The chain combines TRBV19 with TRBJ2-7; 9 nucleotides agree with TRBD1. V dropped 3 bases and J dropped 6; count of bases not matched to a gene: 15. The germline CDR1 and CDR2 sequences are LNHDA and SQIVND (reference sequence). This CDR3 is built from 17 residues. The CDR3 DNA sequence: TGTGCCAGTAGTATGGGGCTTTTTAGGACAGGGGACTCCGAGCAGTACTTC. Encoded protein: CASSMGLFRTGDSEQYF.

The V and J genes are TRBV2 and TRBJ1-1; 10 positions match TRBD1. Trimming removed 9 bases from V and 4 bases from J; junction bases left unmatched: 5. The CDR3 totals 13 residues. Germline-derived CDR1 and CDR2 are SNHLY and FYNNEI. CDR3 amino acids: CARDRGPFTEAFF. The CDR3 nucleotides read TGTGCCAGAGACAGGGGGCCTTTCACTGAAGCTTTCTTT. Together with reference TRBV2 and TRBJ1-1, the CDR3 gives the full variable domain: EPEVTQTPSHQVTQMGQEVILRCVPISNHLYFYWYRQILGQKVEFLVSFYNNEISEKSEIFDDQFSVERPDGSNFTLKIRSTKLEDSAMYFCARDRGPFTEAFFGQGTRLTVV.

This rearrangement joins TRBV27 to TRBJ2-5, with TRBD2 identical over 7 bases. The CDR3 is made up of 17 amino acids. Looked up from germline, CDR1 is MNHEY and CDR2 is SMNVEV (reference sequence). V was clipped by 0 bases and J by 4 bases; unmatched bases: 11. CDR3 bases: TGTGCCAGCAGTTTATCACTCGGTGGGGGGGTTCGAGAGACCCAGTACTTC. It is translated as CASSLSLGGGVRETQYF.

This clone showed up just once. This chain connects TRBV28 to TRBJ2-5; D uncertain. Germline CDR1 reads MDHEN; CDR2 reads SYDVKM. This CDR3 is 13 amino acids long. Trimming cost V 2 bases and J 3 bases, with 7 bases left between them. CDR3 protein: CASSLRSKETQYF. CDR3 bases: TGTGCCAGCAGTTTAAGGAGTAAAGAGACCCAGTACTTC.

The rearrangement uses TRBV27 and TRBJ2-7, with TRBD2 matching 11 bases. The CDR3 is 15 amino acids. With V trimmed by 8 bases and J by 3 bases, 9 bases remained unmatched. Germline lookup yields CDR1 MNHEY and CDR2 SMNVEV (reference sequence). The CDR3 loop is CASRSRTSGGYEQYF. The CDR3 coding sequence is TGTGCCAGCCGGTCCCGTACTAGCGGGGGCTACGAGCAGTACTTC.

This clone was counted between two and nine times. V is TRBV7-3 and J is TRBJ1-2; 9 bases agree with TRBD1. There are 14 residues in the CDR3. The V gene end was trimmed by 6 bases and the J gene end by 6 bases; junction bases not matched to a gene: 8. Germline CDR1 reads SGHTA; CDR2 reads FQGTGA. CDR3 residues: CASSYTGGLDGYTF. The CDR3 DNA follows: TGTGCCAGCAGTTATACAGGGGGCCTGGATGGCTACACCTTC.

CDR3 sequence reads: CASSYNWYSGVYNEQFF. The DNA of the CDR3 is TGTGCCAGCAGCTACAACTGGTACAGCGGAGTATACAATGAGCAGTTCTTC. The chain is built from TRBV7-9 and TRBJ2-1; possible D gene TRBD2, 5 bases. Trimming removed 4 bases from V and 4 bases from J, with 20 bases in between. From germline, CDR1 is SEHNR and CDR2 FQNEAQ (reference sequence). The CDR3 is made up of 17 amino acids.

V gene TRBV7-9 combines with J gene TRBJ1-4, with 7 bases that match TRBD1. The CDR3 is made up of 15 amino acids. Germline V gene data show CDR1 as SEHNR and CDR2 as FQNEAQ (reference sequence). J was trimmed by 4 bases and V by 5 bases; bases with no gene match: 7. The CDR3 protein is CASSIGGQLNEKLFF. DNA for the CDR3: TGTGCCAGCAGCATAGGGGGACAGCTTAATGAAAAACTGTTTTTT. Full variable domain (outside the CDR3, taken from reference TRBV7-9 and TRBJ1-4): DTGVSQNPRHKITKRGQNVTFRCDPISEHNRLYWYRQTLGQGPEFLTYFQNEAQLEKSRLLSDRFSAERPKGSFSTLEIQRTEQGDSAMYLCASSIGGQLNEKLFFGSGTQLSVL.

This clone was counted a single time. V is TRBV9 and J is TRBJ2-3; 9 bases map to TRBD2. This CDR3 is built from 17 residues. Germline V CDR1 and CDR2: SGDLS, YYNGEE. The V and J ends lost 4 bases and 4 bases, in that order; junction bases with no gene match: 13. CDR3 bases: TGTGCCAGCAGCCGACCTACGGGGCGGGAGGGGGCAGATACGCAGTATTTT. Translating gives CASSRPTGREGADTQYF. Filled out from reference TRBV9 and TRBJ2-3, the complete variable domain reads DSGVTQTPKHLITATGQRVTLRCSPRSGDLSVYWYQQSLDQGLQFLIQYYNGEERAKGNILERFSAQQFPDLHSELNLSSLELGDSALYFCASSRPTGREGADTQYFGPGTRLTVL.

V is TRBV7-2 and J is TRBJ1-3; D remains unclear. Germline V gene lookup returns CDR1 SGHTA and CDR2 FQGNSA. The CDR3 runs to 15 residues. Trimming removed 5 bases at V and 2 bases at J, with 13 bases between. The DNA of the CDR3 is TGTGCCAGCAGCGACCGGGCCCGTACTGGAAACACCATATATTTT. It translates to CASSDRARTGNTIYF. The full variable domain, with the rest looked up from reference TRBV7-2 and TRBJ1-3, is GAGVSQSPSNKVTEKGKDVELRCDPISGHTALYWYRQSLGQGLEFLIYFQGNSAPDKSGLPSDRFSAERTGGSVSTLTIQRTQQEDSAVYLCASSDRARTGNTIYFGEGSWLTVV.